This record looks at one TCR beta chain sequence and its context. Its antigen is still unknown. This record belongs to a study of cytomegalovirus exposure and HLA in healthy donors. Germline loops: CDR1 SNHLY, CDR2 FYNNEI. The V end was cut by 8 bases, the J end by 7 bases, with 14 bases between. The CDR3 has 13 residues. The protocol was immunoSEQ multiplex PCR, while the TCRdb copy is restricted to in-frame clones and leaves out a portion. The sample has about 140,000 clones; almost 85% are singletons. Donors came from a validation cohort of over a hundred subjects, distinct from the first 666-subject cohort. General observations from the study: The tendency of first-cohort TCR clusters to co-occur in the 90 to 150 validation repertoires was the finding of a later analysis.

Sequencing was performed on PBMCs. This chain links TRBV2 with TRBJ2-2, with a tentative D call TRBD2 (5 bases). The TCR sequence derives from a man aged 30 to 39 in good health and CMV-seropositive. The CDR3 here is CASVASPFGELFF. Written as DNA, the CDR3 is TGTGCCAGCGTGGCTAGCCCTTTCGGGGAGCTGTTTTTT.